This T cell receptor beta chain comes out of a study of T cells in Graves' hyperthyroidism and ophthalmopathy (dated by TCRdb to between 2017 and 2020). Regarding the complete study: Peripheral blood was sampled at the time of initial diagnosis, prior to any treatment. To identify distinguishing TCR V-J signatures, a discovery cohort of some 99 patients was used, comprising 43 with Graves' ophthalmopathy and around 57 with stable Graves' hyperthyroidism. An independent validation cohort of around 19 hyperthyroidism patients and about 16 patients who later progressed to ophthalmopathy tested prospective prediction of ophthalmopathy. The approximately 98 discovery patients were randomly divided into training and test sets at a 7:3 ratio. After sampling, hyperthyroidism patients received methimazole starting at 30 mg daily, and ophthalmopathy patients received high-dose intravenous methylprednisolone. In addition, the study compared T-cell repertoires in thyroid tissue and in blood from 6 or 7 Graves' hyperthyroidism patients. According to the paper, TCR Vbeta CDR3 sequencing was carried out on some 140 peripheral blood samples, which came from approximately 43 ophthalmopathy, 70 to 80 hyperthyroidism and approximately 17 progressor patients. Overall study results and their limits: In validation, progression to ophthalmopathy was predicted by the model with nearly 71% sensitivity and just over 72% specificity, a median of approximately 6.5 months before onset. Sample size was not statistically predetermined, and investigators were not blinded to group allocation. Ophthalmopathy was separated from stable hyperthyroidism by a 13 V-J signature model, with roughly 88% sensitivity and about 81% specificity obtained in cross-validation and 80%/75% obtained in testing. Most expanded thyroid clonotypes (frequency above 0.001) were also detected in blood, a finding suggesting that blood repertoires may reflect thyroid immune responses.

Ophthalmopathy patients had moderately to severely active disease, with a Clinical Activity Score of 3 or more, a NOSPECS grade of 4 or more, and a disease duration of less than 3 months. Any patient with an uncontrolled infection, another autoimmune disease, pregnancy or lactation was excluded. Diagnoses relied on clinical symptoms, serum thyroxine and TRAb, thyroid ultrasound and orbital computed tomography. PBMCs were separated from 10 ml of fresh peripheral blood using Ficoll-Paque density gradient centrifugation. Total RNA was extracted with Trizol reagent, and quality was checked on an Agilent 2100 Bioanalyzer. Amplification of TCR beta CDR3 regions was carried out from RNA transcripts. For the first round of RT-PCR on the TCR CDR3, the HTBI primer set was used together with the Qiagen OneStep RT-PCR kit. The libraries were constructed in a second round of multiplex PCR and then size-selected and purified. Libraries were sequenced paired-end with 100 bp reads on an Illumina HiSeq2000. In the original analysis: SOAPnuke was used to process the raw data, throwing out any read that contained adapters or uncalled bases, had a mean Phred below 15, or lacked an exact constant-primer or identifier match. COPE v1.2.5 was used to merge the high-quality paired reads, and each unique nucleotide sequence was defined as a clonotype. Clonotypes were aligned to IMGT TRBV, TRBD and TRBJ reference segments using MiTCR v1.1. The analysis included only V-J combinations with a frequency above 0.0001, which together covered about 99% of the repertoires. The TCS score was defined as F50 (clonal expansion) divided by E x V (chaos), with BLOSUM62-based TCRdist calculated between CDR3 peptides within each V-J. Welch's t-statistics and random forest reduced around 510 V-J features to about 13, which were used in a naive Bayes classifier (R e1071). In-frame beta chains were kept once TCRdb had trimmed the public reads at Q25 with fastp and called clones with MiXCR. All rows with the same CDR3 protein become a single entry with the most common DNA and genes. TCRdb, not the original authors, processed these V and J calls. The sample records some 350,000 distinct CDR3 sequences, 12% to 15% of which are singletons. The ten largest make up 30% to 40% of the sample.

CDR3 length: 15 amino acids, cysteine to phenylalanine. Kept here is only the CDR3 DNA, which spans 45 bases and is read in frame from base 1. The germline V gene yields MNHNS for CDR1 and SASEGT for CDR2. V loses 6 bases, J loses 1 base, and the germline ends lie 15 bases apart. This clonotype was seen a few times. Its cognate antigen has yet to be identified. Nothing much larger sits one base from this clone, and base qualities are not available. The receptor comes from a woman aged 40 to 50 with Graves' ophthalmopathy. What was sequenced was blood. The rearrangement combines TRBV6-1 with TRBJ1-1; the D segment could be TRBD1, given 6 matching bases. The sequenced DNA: TGTGCCAGCAGAGAACAGGGTATCGGGAACACTGAAGCTTTCTTT. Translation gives CASREQGIGNTEAFF.